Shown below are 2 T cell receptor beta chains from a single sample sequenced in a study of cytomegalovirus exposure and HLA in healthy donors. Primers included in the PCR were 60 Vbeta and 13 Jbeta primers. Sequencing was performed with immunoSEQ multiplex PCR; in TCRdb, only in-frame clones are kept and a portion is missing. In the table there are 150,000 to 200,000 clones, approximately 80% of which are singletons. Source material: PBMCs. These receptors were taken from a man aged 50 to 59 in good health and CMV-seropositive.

This chain's CDR3 is CASSRTGGGYEQYF. CDR3 coding DNA: TGTGCCAGCAGCCGGACAGGGGGTGGTTACGAGCAGTACTTC. The chain carries TRBV7-6 and TRBJ2-5; 10 bases agree with TRBD1. The J call may be faulty, since TRBJ2-7 better matches the DNA end. The CDR3 totals 14 residues. Germline V CDR1 and CDR2: SGHVS, FNYEAQ.

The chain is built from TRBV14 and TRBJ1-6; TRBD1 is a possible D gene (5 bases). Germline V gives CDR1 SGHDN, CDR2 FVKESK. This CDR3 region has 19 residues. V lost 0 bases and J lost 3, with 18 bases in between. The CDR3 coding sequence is TGTGCCAGCAGCCAAGATATAGAGTGGGGGGTTCGCTATAATTCACCCCTCCACTTT. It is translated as CASSQDIEWGVRYNSPLHF.